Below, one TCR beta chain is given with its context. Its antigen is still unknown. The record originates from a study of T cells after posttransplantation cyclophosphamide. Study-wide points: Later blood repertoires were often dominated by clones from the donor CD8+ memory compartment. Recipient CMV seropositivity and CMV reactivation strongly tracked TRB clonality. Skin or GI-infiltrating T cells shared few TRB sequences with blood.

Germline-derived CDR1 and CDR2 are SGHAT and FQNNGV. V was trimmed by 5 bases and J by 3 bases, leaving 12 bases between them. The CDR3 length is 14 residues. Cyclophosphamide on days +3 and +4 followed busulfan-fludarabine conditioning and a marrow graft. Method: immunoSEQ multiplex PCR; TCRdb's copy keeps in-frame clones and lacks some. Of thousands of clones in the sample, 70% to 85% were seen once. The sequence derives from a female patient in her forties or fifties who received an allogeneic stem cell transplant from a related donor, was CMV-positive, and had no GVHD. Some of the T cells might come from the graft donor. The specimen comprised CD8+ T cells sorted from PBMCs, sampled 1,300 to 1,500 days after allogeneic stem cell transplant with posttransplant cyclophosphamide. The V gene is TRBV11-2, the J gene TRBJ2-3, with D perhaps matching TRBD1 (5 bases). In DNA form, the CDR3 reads TGTGCCAGCAGCCCGGACATCCGGACAGATACGCAGTATTTT. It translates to CASSPDIRTDTQYF.